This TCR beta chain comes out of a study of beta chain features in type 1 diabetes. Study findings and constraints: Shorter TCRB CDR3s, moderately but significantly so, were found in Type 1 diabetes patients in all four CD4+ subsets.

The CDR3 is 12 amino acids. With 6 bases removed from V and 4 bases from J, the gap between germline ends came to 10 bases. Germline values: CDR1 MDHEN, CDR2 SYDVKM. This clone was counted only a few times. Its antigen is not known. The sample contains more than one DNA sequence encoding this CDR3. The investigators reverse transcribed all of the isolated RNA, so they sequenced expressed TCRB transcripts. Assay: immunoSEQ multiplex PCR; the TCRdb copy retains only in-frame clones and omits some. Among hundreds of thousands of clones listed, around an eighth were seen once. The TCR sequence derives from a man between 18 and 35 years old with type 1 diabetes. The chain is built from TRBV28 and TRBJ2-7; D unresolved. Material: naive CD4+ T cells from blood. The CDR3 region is CASSPRSYEQYF. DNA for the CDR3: TGTGCCAGCAGCCCTAGGAGTTACGAGCAGTACTTC. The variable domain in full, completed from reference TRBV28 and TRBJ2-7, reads DVKVTQSSRYLVKRTGEKVFLECVQDMDHENMFWYRQDPGLGLRLIYFSYDVKMKEKGDIPEGYSVSREKKERFSLILESASTNQTSMYLCASSPRSYEQYFGPGTRLTVT.